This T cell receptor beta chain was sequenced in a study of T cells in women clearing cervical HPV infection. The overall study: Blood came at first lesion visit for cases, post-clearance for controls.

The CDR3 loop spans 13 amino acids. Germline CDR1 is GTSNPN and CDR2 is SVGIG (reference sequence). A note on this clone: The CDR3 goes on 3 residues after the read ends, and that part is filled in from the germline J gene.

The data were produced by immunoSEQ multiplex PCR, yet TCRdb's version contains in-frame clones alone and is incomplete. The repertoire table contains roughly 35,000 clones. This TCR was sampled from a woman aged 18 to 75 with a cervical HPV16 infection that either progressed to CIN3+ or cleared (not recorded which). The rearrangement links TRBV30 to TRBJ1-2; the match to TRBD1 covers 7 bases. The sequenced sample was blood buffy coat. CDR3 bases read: TGTGCCTGGAGTCGGGACAGCTCCTACGAC. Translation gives CAWSRDSSYD. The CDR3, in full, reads CAWSRDSSYDYTF.